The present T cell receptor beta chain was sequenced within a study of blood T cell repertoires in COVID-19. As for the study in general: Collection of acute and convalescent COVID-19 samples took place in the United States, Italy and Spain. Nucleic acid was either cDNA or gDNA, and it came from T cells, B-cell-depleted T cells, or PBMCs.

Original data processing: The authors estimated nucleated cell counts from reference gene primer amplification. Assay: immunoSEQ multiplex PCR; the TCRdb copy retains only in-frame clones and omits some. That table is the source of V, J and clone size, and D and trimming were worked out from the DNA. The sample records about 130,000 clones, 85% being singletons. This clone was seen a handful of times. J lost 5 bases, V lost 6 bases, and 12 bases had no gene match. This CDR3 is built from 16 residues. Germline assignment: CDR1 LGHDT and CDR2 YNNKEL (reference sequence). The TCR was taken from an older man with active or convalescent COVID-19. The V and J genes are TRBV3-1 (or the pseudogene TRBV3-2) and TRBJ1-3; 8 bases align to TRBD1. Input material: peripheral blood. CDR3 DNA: TGTGCCAGCAGGCAAACAGGGGGGGTTAACAGAAACACCATATATTTT. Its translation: CASRQTGGVNRNTIYF.